Presented here are 29 T cell receptor beta chains from one specimen sequenced in a study of blood T cell repertoires in COVID-19. Measured with immunoSEQ multiplex PCR; TCRdb has only the in-frame clones, and not every one. The data show approximately 300,000 clones, 86% seen once. The sequenced sample consisted of PBMCs or T cells enriched from blood (not recorded which). These receptors all come from a man in his thirties or forties who had recovered from COVID-19.

The rearrangement joins TRBV5-5 to TRBJ2-2, with TRBD2 identical over 8 bases. The V and J ends lost 4 bases and 3 bases, in that order; junction bases with no gene match: 2. Germline V CDR1 and CDR2: SGHKS, YYEKEE (reference sequence). The CDR3 length is 14 residues. CDR3 in amino acids: CASSRGGDTGELFF. Written as DNA, the CDR3 is TGTGCCAGCAGCCGGGGGGGTGACACCGGGGAGCTGTTTTTT.

This clone showed up just once. The rearrangement uses TRBV5-1 and TRBJ2-5, with 9 bases fitting TRBD1. The CDR3 totals 16 residues. Germline-derived CDR1 and CDR2 are SGHRS and YFSETQ. Losses at the gene ends were 3 bases for V and 4 bases for J; bases not matched to a gene: 10. CDR3 amino acids: CASSWTGVGGGETQYF. The CDR3 DNA reads as TGCGCCAGCAGCTGGACAGGGGTAGGAGGGGGAGAGACCCAGTACTTC.

The gene calls are TRBV6-1 and TRBJ1-2; 7 positions match TRBD1. J was trimmed by 8 bases and V by 0 bases; bases with no gene match: 9. The CDR3 runs to 15 residues. Per the germline V gene, CDR1 is MNHNS and CDR2 is SASEGT. The CDR3 coding sequence is TGTGCCAGCAGTGAAGCAGGCAGGGGGACGGGAGGCTACACCTTC. It encodes CASSEAGRGTGGYTF.

V and J are TRBV6-5 and TRBJ2-2; D might be TRBD1 (6 bases). V shed 10 bases and J shed 6 bases, with 12 bases lying between them. This CDR3 region has 12 residues. In germline, CDR1 is MNHEY, CDR2 SVGAGI. The CDR3 sequence is CATEQGSGELFF. DNA of the CDR3: TGTGCCACCGAACAGGGCTCCGGGGAGCTGTTTTTT.

The chain carries TRBV25-1 and TRBJ1-1, with D possibly TRBD1 on 5 matching bases. The CDR3 is made up of 13 amino acids. V was shortened by 5 bases and J by 6 bases, with 13 bases between the two germline ends. Per the germline V gene, CDR1 is MGHDK and CDR2 is SYGVNS. The CDR3 DNA is TGTGCCAGCAGTCTTGGGGCGCAGGCTGAAGCTTTCTTT. Residues: CASSLGAQAEAFF.

The J gene is TRBJ1-2, the V gene TRBV25-1, with 7 bases lining up with TRBD1. The CDR3 is 15 amino acids. Germline V gene sequence: CDR1 MGHDK, CDR2 SYGVNS. The trim removed 3 bases at V and 8 bases at J, leaving 12 bases unmatched. The CDR3 DNA follows: TGTGCCAGCAGTGATTCTCTGGGACAGATCGCCGGCTACACCTTC. It yields the protein CASSDSLGQIAGYTF.

The chain carries TRBV5-4 and TRBJ2-7; D is possibly TRBD1 (5 bases). The germline CDR1 and CDR2 sequences are SGHNT and YYREEE (reference sequence). The V gene lost 4 bases and the J gene lost 3 bases, with 20 bases spanning the gap. This CDR3 contains 16 residues. CDR3 residues: CASSPAGSKGYYEQYF. The CDR3 DNA follows: TGTGCCAGCAGCCCAGCAGGGTCGAAAGGGTACTACGAGCAGTACTTC.

The chain couples TRBV3-1 (or the pseudogene TRBV3-2) to TRBJ2-2, with TRBD2 matching 8 bases. J was trimmed by 2 bases and V by 5 bases; bases with no gene match: 7. Per germline, CDR1 LGHDT and CDR2 YNNKEL (reference sequence). The CDR3 has 16 amino acids. The DNA for the CDR3 is TGTGCCAGCAGCGTTCGGGCGGGGGGCAACACCGGGGAGCTGTTTTTT. It translates to CASSVRAGGNTGELFF.

A note on this clone: This specimen includes other DNA sequences encoding the same CDR3. The chain couples TRBV3-1 (or the pseudogene TRBV3-2) to TRBJ1-3, with unresolved D. Germline values: CDR1 LGHDT, CDR2 YNNKEL (reference sequence). CDR3 size: 14 residues. V was clipped by 1 base and J by 0 bases, with 4 bases between them. CDR3 bases: TGTGCCAGCAGCCAAGGACACTCTGGAAACACCATATATTTT. Protein: CASSQGHSGNTIYF.

This clone was observed once. The chain combines TRBV5-1 with TRBJ2-1; 8 bases are a match to TRBD2. V trimming: 4 bases; J trimming: 5 bases; junction bases outside the gene matches: 8. This CDR3 contains 15 residues. The germline CDR1 and CDR2 sequences are SGHRS and YFSETQ. The CDR3 DNA sequence: TGCGCCAGCAGCCTAAGCGGGGGAGCGAACAATGAGCAGTTCTTC. It is translated as CASSLSGGANNEQFF. The full variable domain, rest sourced from reference TRBV5-1 and TRBJ2-1, is KAGVTQTPRYLIKTRGQQVTLSCSPISGHRSVSWYQQTPGQGLQFLFEYFSETQRNKGNFPGRFSGRQFSNSRSEMNVSTLELGDSALYLCASSLSGGANNEQFFGPGTRLTVL.

The V and J genes are TRBV30 and TRBJ2-1; 8 bases align to TRBD2. The CDR3 loop spans 13 amino acids. Germline lookup yields CDR1 GTSNPN and CDR2 SVGIG (reference sequence). V gave up 7 bases and J gave up 9 bases; unmatched junction bases: 11. Written as DNA, the CDR3 is TGTGCCTCCGGAGGCGGGAGGCGAGGTGAGCAGTTCTTC. It specifies CASGGGRRGEQFF.

The J gene is TRBJ2-7, the V gene TRBV7-2; 12 nucleotides align to TRBD2. Germline V gene lookup returns CDR1 SGHTA and CDR2 FQGNSA. Losses at the gene ends were 0 bases for V and 7 bases for J; bases not matched to a gene: 10. The CDR3 has 17 residues. This chain's CDR3 is CASSLALPSGRAGEQYF. The CDR3 bases are TGTGCCAGCAGCTTAGCGCTTCCTAGCGGGAGGGCCGGGGAGCAGTACTTC. Full variable domain (rest looked up from reference TRBV7-2 and TRBJ2-7): GAGVSQSPSNKVTEKGKDVELRCDPISGHTALYWYRQSLGQGLEFLIYFQGNSAPDKSGLPSDRFSAERTGGSVSTLTIQRTQQEDSAVYLCASSLALPSGRAGEQYFGPGTRLTVT.

The V and J genes are TRBV10-3 and TRBJ1-1; D is unresolved. Trimming took 3 bases from V and 0 from J, leaving 11 bases between them. Looked up from germline, CDR1 is ENHRY and CDR2 is SYGVKD. The CDR3 extends over 15 amino acids. CDR3 nucleotide sequence: TGTGCCATCAGTGAACGAGCAGGCCTGAACACTGAAGCTTTCTTT. It encodes CAISERAGLNTEAFF.

Here the CDR3 DNA reads TGTGCCAGCAGTTTCGGGGGGAGGGGCGGGGAGCTGTTTTTT. This translates into CASSFGGRGGELFF. The gene calls are TRBV27 and TRBJ2-2; 7 bases fit TRBD2. The CDR3 totals 14 residues. V dropped 3 bases and J dropped 7; count of bases not matched to a gene: 5. CDR1 is MNHEY and CDR2 is SMNVEV in the germline V gene (reference sequence).

The chain combines TRBV2 with TRBJ1-5; 8 nucleotides match TRBD1. The CDR3 covers 14 residues. V trimming: 0 bases; J trimming: 9 bases; junction bases outside the gene matches: 4. CDR1 is SNHLY, CDR2 FYNNEI, per germline. CDR3 in amino acids: CASSEADRVAPQHF. In DNA, the CDR3 is TGTGCCAGCAGTGAAGCGGACAGGGTCGCGCCCCAGCATTTT.

This chain links TRBV7-6 with TRBJ1-2; D is unclear. V was trimmed by 5 bases and J by 2 bases, leaving 24 bases between them. This CDR3 is built from 18 residues. Germline CDR1 and CDR2: SGHVS and FNYEAQ. In DNA form, the CDR3 reads TGTGCCAGCAGCCTCGCCCCTACTACGGCAACTCAGAACTATGGCTACACCTTC. It codes for CASSLAPTTATQNYGYTF. The full variable domain, in which reference TRBV7-6 and TRBJ1-2 provide the parts outside the CDR3, is GAGVSQSPRYKVTKRGQDVALRCDPISGHVSLYWYRQALGQGPEFLTYFNYEAQQDKSGLPNDRFSAERPEGSISTLTIQRTEQRDSAMYRCASSLAPTTATQNYGYTFGSGTRLTVV.

Regarding this clone: At one end the junction does not follow the germline gene, possibly because of a read error. The rearrangement links TRBV11-2 to TRBJ2-2, with D tentatively TRBD2 (6 bases). The CDR3 runs 15 residues. Germline V gives CDR1 SGHAT, CDR2 FQNNGV. The DNA of the CDR3 is TGTGCCAGCAGCTTAAGAGGAGTAAACACCGGGGGGCTGTTTTTT. Its protein is CASSLRGVNTGGLFF.

This chain joins TRBV13 and TRBJ2-3; D possibly corresponds to TRBD2 (6 bases). The V gene lost 3 bases and the J gene lost 4 bases, with 17 bases spanning the gap. The CDR3 spans 16 residues. Germline V gives CDR1 PRHDT, CDR2 FYEKMQ (reference sequence). CDR3 DNA: TGTGCCAGCAGCTTTTATTCGGGAGAAGCTGCAGATACGCAGTATTTT. Amino acid sequence: CASSFYSGEAADTQYF.

This clone came up a few times. This rearrangement joins TRBV6-4 to TRBJ2-7; TRBD1 agrees at 9 bases. The CDR3 consists of 14 residues. Germline CDR1 reads MRHNA; CDR2 reads SNTAGT. Trimming at V came to 3 bases and at J to 5 bases, leaving 5 bases not matched to a gene. For the CDR3, the DNA is TGTGCCAGCAGTGAAGGGACAGGGTCCCACGAGCAGTACTTC. It is translated as CASSEGTGSHEQYF.

The chain is built from TRBV5-1 and TRBJ1-1; D may be TRBD1 (6 bases). CDR3 length: 15 amino acids. Germline V gene lookup returns CDR1 SGHRS and CDR2 YFSETQ. Trimming removed 0 bases at V and 0 bases at J, with 9 bases between. CDR3 nucleotides: TGCGCCAGCAGCTTGGATGGACAGATGAACACTGAAGCTTTCTTT. Translated, it gives CASSLDGQMNTEAFF. Full variable domain (missing parts from reference TRBV5-1 and TRBJ1-1): KAGVTQTPRYLIKTRGQQVTLSCSPISGHRSVSWYQQTPGQGLQFLFEYFSETQRNKGNFPGRFSGRQFSNSRSEMNVSTLELGDSALYLCASSLDGQMNTEAFFGQGTRLTVV.

With regard to this clone: The junction differs from germline at one of its ends, possibly a read error. The chain is built from TRBV2 and TRBJ2-5, with D perhaps TRBD1 (6 bases). Germline CDR1 reads SNHLY; CDR2 reads FYNNEI. The length of the CDR3 is 13 residues. Written as DNA, the CDR3 is TGTGCCAGCAGTGGACAGGTCCAAGTGACCCAGTACTTC. Amino acid sequence: CASSGQVQVTQYF.

This clone came up a few times. The chain combines TRBV5-6 with TRBJ2-7, with 8 bases fitting TRBD2. This CDR3 has 14 amino acids. The germline CDR1 and CDR2 sequences are SGHDT and YYEEEE. Trimming removed 3 bases from V and 4 bases from J; junction bases left unmatched: 6. DNA of the CDR3: TGTGCCAGCAGCTGGGGACGCGGGAGGTACGAGCAGTACTTC. Encoded protein: CASSWGRGRYEQYF.

The table lists this clone with a few counts. The gene calls are TRBV11-2 and TRBJ2-2, with no clear D. The CDR3 extends over 13 amino acids. V was cut by 8 bases and J by 7 bases, with 14 bases left in between. Looked up from germline, CDR1 is SGHAT and CDR2 is FQNNGV. The DNA for the CDR3 is TGTGCCAGCTTTGCCATTCGGAGCGGGGAGCTGTTTTTT. Translating it yields CASFAIRSGELFF.

As regards this clone: The sample has other DNA sequences that encode this CDR3 too. The gene calls are TRBV5-1 and TRBJ1-1, with 7 bases identical to TRBD1. CDR3 length: 14 residues. The germline V gene has CDR1 SGHRS and CDR2 YFSETQ. Trimming at V came to 0 bases and at J to 5 bases, leaving 4 bases not matched to a gene. This chain's CDR3 is CASSLAGGYTEAFF. The CDR3 DNA sequence: TGCGCCAGCAGCTTGGCAGGGGGATATACTGAAGCTTTCTTT.

The genes are TRBV7-6 and TRBJ1-5; D remains unclear. The CDR3 spans 15 residues. CDR1 SGHVS and CDR2 FNYEAQ come from the germline V gene. The ends were cut back, 1 base at V and 3 bases at J, with 10 bases in the middle. The CDR3 reads CASSLETGPNQPQHF. The CDR3 DNA reads TGTGCCAGCAGCTTAGAGACGGGTCCCAATCAGCCCCAGCATTTT.

The chain employs TRBV27 and TRBJ1-4, with D uncertain. The germline V and J ends were trimmed by 3 bases and 0 bases, with 11 bases remaining between them. The CDR3 length is 16 residues. Germline-derived CDR1 and CDR2 are MNHEY and SMNVEV (reference sequence). CDR3 protein: CASSFTGVATNEKLFF. DNA for the CDR3: TGTGCCAGCAGTTTTACGGGTGTTGCAACTAATGAAAAACTGTTTTTT.

The rearrangement joins TRBV7-2 to TRBJ2-4; 7 nucleotides line up with TRBD1. Germline CDR1 and CDR2: SGHTA and FQGNSA. This CDR3 contains 15 residues. Trimming cost V 3 bases and J 15 bases; bases outside gene matches: 17. The chain's CDR3 is CASSFGETGRFSGYF. CDR3 sequence (DNA): TGTGCCAGCAGCTTTGGGGAGACAGGGCGTTTTTCCGGGTACTTC.

The V gene is TRBV11-2, the J gene TRBJ1-1; D ambiguous. The V and J ends lost 2 bases and 6 bases respectively, with 10 bases between them. The CDR3 is 13 residues long. Germline V gives CDR1 SGHAT, CDR2 FQNNGV. The CDR3 reads CASSLQVIAEAFF. For the CDR3, the DNA is TGTGCCAGCAGCTTACAGGTGATTGCTGAAGCTTTCTTT. Full variable domain (rest looked up from reference TRBV11-2 and TRBJ1-1): EAGVAQSPRYKIIEKRQSVAFWCNPISGHATLYWYQQILGQGPKLLIQFQNNGVVDDSQLPKDRFSAERLKGVDSTLKIQPAKLEDSAVYLCASSLQVIAEAFFGQGTRLTVV.

V and J are TRBV5-1 and TRBJ2-7; 8 positions agree with TRBD2. The CDR3 has 14 amino acids. Looked up from germline, CDR1 is SGHRS and CDR2 is YFSETQ. Unmatched junction bases numbered 5, after V lost 4 bases and J lost 2 bases. The CDR3 DNA follows: TGCGCCAGCAGCCCACCCGGGAGGGCCTACGAGCAGTACTTC. This sequence encodes CASSPPGRAYEQYF.